The present entry profiles one TCR beta chain with its context. Sequencing used immunoSEQ multiplex PCR; TCRdb keeps in-frame clones, though not all of them. The data show around 56,000 clones, 82% seen once. The data are from a study of OX40 agonist ivuxolimab in advanced cancers. Germline CDR1 is SGHVS and CDR2 is FQNEAQ. Trimming removed 7 bases at V and 3 bases at J, with 13 bases between. The CDR3 covers 14 residues. The TCR sequence derives from an adult with an advanced solid tumor such as melanoma, head and neck, liver or kidney cancer. Sequencing was performed on CD4+ or CD8+ T cells sorted from blood, taken in a trial of the OX40 agonist ivuxolimab. This rearrangement joins TRBV7-8 to TRBJ1-3, with D possibly matching TRBD1 (5 bases). CDR3 in DNA: TGTGCCAGCACCCAACGGGGGTTTGGAAACACCATATATTTT. The encoded protein is CASTQRGFGNTIYF.